Sequencing of this T cell receptor beta chain was carried out in a study of T cell responses to AZD1222 COVID-19 vaccine. Study-wide results and limits: Across the whole spike, CD4 TCRs peaked at regions 160-218 and 743-854. Increases in Spike-specific TCR breadth and depth were seen after two AZD1222 doses. Donors, mostly white British, included more females; clonal diversity was possibly underestimated.

Germline V gives CDR1 SQVTM, CDR2 ANQGSEA. Germline trimming cut 5 bases from V and 7 bases from J; bases unmatched to any gene: 7. This CDR3 has 12 residues. The protocol was immunoSEQ multiplex PCR, while the TCRdb copy is restricted to in-frame clones and leaves out a portion. This sample carries 100,000 to 130,000 clones, roughly 89% of them seen once, and the ten largest clones take 20% to 25%. Turning to this clone: Antigen: not known.

The clonotype originates from an adult in good health. The sample in question was peripheral blood, obtained on day 0 of AZD1222 vaccination. The rearrangement joins TRBV29-1 to TRBJ1-2, with 7 bases lining up with TRBD1. The CDR3 region has the DNA TGCAGCGTTCTGGACAGGACGGGTGGCTACACCTTC. Protein product: CSVLDRTGGYTF.